This record looks at one T cell receptor beta chain sequence and its context. Its antigen is as yet unknown. The data are from a study of chemoradiotherapy in HPV16-positive cancers. Study-level information: Candidate HPV-specific T-cell clones and common TCR motifs came from functional assays in two HPV16-positive patients.

Study-level points and caveats: Only a couple of HPV16-positive patients supplied the functional HPV-specificity definition. Candidate HPV-specific clones and E7-related TCR motifs grew in tumor during treatment. For HPV16-positive patients, expanding HPV-responsive T cells associated with longer recurrence-free survival.

Assay: immunoSEQ multiplex PCR; the TCRdb copy retains only in-frame clones and omits some. Among about 3,400 clones listed, 80% to 95% were seen once. The V gene's germline CDR1 is SGHTA and CDR2 FQGTGA. V was clipped by 5 bases and J by 5 bases, with 15 bases between them. CDR3 length equals 15 residues. The TCR originated in a human donor with HPV-associated anogenital cancer. The specimen was blood, collected from a patient who underwent chemoradiotherapy. This chain joins TRBV7-3 and TRBJ2-2, with a weak D call TRBD1 (6 bases). This CDR3 reads CASSPQGKVTGELFF. The CDR3 region has the DNA TGTGCCAGCAGCCCGCAGGGGAAGGTGACCGGGGAGCTGTTTTTT.